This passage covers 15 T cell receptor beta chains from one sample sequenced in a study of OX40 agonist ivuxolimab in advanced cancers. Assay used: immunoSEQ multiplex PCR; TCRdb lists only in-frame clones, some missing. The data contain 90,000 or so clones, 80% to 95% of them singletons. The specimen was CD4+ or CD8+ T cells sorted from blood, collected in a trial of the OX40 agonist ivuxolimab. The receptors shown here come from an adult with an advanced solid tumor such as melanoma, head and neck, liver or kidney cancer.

The CDR3 DNA reads TGTGCCAGCAGTCAATCCCGCGGGATCTACAATGAGCAGTTCTTC. It specifies CASSQSRGIYNEQFF. This chain joins TRBV6-5 and TRBJ2-1, with a weak D call TRBD2 (6 bases). Deletions cut 5 bases from V and 3 bases from J, with 14 bases between. This CDR3 has 15 amino acids. The V gene's germline CDR1 is MNHEY and CDR2 SVGAGI.

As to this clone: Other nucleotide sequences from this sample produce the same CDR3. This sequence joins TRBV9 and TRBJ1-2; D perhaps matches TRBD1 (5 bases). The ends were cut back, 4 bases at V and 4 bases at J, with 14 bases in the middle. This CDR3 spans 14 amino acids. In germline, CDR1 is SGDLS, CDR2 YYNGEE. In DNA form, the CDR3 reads TGTGCCAGCAGCCCCGGACACACTGCCTATGGCTACACCTTC. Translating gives CASSPGHTAYGYTF.

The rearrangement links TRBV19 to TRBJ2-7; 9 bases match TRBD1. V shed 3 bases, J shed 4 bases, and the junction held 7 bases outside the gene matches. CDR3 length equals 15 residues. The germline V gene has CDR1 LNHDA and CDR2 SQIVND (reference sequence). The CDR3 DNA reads TGTGCCAGTAGTATTACAGGGGGCGCTTCTTACGAGCAGTACTTC. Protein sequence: CASSITGGASYEQYF.

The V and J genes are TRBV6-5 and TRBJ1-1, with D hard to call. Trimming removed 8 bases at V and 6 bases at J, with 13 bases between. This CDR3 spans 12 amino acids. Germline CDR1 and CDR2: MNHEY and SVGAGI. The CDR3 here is CASLRAGAEAFF. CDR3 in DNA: TGTGCCAGCCTCCGGGCCGGGGCTGAAGCTTTCTTT.

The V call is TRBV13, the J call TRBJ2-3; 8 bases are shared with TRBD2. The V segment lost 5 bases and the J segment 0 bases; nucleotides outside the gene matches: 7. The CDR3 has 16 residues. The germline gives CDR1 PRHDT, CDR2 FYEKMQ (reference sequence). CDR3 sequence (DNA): TGTGCCAGCAGCGAGACTAGCGTATCTAGCACAGATACGCAGTATTTT. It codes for CASSETSVSSTDTQYF.

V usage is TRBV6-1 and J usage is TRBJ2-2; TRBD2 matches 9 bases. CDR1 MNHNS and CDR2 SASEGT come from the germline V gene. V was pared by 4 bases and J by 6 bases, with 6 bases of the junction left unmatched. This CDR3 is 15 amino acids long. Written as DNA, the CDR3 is TGTGCCAGCAGTGCTAGCGGGATTCCAGCCGGGGAGCTGTTTTTT. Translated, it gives CASSASGIPAGELFF.

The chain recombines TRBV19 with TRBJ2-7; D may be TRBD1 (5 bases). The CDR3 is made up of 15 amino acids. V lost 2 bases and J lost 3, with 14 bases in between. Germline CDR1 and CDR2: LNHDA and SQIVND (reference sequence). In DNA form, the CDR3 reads TGTGCCAGTAGTATACATGGTCAGGGCCACTACGAGCAGTACTTC. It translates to CASSIHGQGHYEQYF.

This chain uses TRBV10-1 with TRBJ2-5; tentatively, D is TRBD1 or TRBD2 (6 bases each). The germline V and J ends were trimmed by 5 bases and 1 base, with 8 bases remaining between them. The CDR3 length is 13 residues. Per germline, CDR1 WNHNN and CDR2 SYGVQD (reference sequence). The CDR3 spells CASSWGAQETQYF. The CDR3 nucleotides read TGCGCCAGCAGTTGGGGGGCCCAAGAGACCCAGTACTTC.

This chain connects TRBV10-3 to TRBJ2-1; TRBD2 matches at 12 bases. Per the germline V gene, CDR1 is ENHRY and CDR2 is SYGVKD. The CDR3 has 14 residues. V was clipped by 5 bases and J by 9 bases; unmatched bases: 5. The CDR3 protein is CAISPGLAGREQFF. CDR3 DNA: TGTGCCATCAGTCCCGGACTAGCGGGACGTGAGCAGTTCTTC.

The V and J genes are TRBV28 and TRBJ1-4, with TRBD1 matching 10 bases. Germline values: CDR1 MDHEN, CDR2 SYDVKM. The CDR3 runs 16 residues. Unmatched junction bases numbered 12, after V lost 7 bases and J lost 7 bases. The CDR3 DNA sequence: TGTGCCAGCAAAGTATTAGGCGGGACAGGGGTTGAAAAACTGTTTTTT. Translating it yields CASKVLGGTGVEKLFF.

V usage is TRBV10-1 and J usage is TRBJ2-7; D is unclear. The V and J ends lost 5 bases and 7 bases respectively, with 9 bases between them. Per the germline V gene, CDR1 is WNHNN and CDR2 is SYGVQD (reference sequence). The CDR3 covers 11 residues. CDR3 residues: CASSSGEEQYF. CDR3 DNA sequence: TGCGCCAGCAGTTCTGGGGAAGAGCAGTACTTC.

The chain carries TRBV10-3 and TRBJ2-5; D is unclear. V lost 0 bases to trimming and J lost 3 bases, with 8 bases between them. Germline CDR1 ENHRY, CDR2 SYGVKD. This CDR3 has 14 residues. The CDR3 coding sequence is TGTGCCATCAGTGAGTCGGGCAGTAAAGAGACCCAGTACTTC. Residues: CAISESGSKETQYF.

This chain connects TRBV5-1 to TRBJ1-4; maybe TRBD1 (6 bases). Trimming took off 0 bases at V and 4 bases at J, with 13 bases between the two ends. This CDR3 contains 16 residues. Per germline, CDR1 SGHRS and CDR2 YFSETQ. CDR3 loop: CASSLAGGVSNEKLFF. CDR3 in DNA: TGCGCCAGCAGCTTGGCGGGGGGCGTCAGTAATGAAAAACTGTTTTTT.

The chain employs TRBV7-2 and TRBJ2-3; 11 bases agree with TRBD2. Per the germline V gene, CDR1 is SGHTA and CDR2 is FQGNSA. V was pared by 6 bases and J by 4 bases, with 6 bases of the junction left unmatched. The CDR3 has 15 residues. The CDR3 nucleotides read TGTGCCAGCAGGTGGACTAGCGGGTCCCCAGATACGCAGTATTTT. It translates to CASRWTSGSPDTQYF.

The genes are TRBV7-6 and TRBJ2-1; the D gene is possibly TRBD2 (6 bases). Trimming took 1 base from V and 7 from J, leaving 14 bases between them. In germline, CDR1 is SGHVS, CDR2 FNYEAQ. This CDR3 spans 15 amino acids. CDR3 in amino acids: CASSLVQAGWNEQFF. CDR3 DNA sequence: TGTGCCAGCAGCTTAGTTCAAGCGGGTTGGAATGAGCAGTTCTTC.